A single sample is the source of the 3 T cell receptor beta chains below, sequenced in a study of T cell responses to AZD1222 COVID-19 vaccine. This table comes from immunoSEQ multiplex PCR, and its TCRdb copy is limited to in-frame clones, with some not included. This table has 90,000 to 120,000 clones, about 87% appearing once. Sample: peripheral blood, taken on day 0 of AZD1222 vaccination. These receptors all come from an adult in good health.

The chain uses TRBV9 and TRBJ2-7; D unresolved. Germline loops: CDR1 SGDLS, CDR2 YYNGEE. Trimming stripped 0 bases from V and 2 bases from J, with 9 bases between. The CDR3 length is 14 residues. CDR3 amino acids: CASSVGAATYEQYF. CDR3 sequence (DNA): TGTGCCAGCAGCGTAGGGGCCGCCACCTACGAGCAGTACTTC. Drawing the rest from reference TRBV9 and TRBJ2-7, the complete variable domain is DSGVTQTPKHLITATGQRVTLRCSPRSGDLSVYWYQQSLDQGLQFLIQYYNGEERAKGNILERFSAQQFPDLHSELNLSSLELGDSALYFCASSVGAATYEQYFGPGTRLTVT.

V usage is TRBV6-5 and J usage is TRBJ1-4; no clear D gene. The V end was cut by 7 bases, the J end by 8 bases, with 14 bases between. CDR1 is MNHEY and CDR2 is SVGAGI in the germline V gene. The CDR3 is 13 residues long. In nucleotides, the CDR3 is TGTGCCAGCAAGGAGCTTTGGAGGGAAAAACTGTTTTTT. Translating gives CASKELWREKLFF.

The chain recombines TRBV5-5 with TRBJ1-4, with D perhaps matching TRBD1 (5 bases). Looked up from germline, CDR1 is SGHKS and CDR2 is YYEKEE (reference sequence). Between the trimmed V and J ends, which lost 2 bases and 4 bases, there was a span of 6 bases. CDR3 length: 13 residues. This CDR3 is CASSFGGNEKLFF. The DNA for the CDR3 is TGTGCCAGCAGCTTTGGGGGTAATGAAAAACTGTTTTTT.